This T cell receptor (beta chain) emerged from a study of blood T cell repertoires in COVID-19. Across the whole study: Samples of COVID-19 (acute and convalescent) were obtained from the United States, Italy and Spain. The cDNA or gDNA used as material had been derived from T cells, B-cell-depleted T cells, or PBMCs.

Germline V gives CDR1 MRHNA, CDR2 SNTAGT. Trimming left V 1 base short and J 4 bases short, with 20 bases between. The CDR3 is 18 residues long. In the original workflow: Amplification from reference gene primers served as the basis for estimated nucleated cell counts. The table came from immunoSEQ multiplex PCR; TCRdb's copy has only in-frame clones and leaves some out. V and J calls and clone size are as listed in that table; D and trimming were resolved from the DNA. This sample has over 250,000 clones, with more than 70% found just once. The rearrangement links TRBV6-4 to TRBJ1-3; D possibly corresponds to TRBD1 (5 bases). Sequenced input: peripheral blood. This receptor was taken from a woman between 45 and 60 years old with acute or convalescent COVID-19. The CDR3 loop reads CASSDCAQDPLMGNTIYF. The CDR3 coding sequence is TGTGCCAGCAGTGACTGTGCACAGGACCCGCTAATGGGAAACACCATATATTTT.